This entry describes one TCR beta chain. The target antigen is unknown. This record belongs to a study of long-term antiretroviral therapy in people with HIV. Study results and caveats: Upon ART, diversity increased but remained lower than transplant donor controls. The study lacked data on ART adherence, viral resistance or therapy changes.

Survey level was the resolution at which the v3.0 immunoSEQ assay ran. Clones were read by immunoSEQ multiplex PCR, and TCRdb kept only the in-frame ones, dropping some. The data hold about 21,000 clones, with 70% to 90% observed a single time. Specimens carried about 0.85-11 million cryopreserved PBMC before DNA extraction. CDR1 is SGHDT, CDR2 YYEEEE, per germline. The junction had 8 bases not matched to a gene; V was cut back by 6 bases and J by 7 bases. The CDR3 is 15 amino acids. Specimen: unsorted PBMCs, collected 2.3 years after starting antiretroviral therapy. The sequence derives from a man in his sixties with HIV. V and J are TRBV5-6 and TRBJ2-1; 12 bases are shared with TRBD2. CDR3 residues: CASIRTSGIGNEQFF. CDR3 sequence (DNA): TGTGCCAGCATCCGGACTAGCGGGATCGGGAATGAGCAGTTCTTC.